This TCR beta chain originates from a study of T cells in Graves' hyperthyroidism and ophthalmopathy. Study-level information: At the time of initial diagnosis and before any treatment, peripheral blood was collected. Overall study findings and caveats: Researchers found most expanded thyroid clonotypes above 0.001 in blood as well.

V was clipped by 2 bases and J by 0 bases, with 8 bases between them. The CDR3 loop spans 15 amino acids. Germline CDR1 is MDHEN and CDR2 is SYDVKM. The table lists this clonotype with many counts. Its antigen is unidentified. Initially, at the first diagnosis of hyperthyroidism and before any ophthalmopathy symptoms, blood was sampled. The PBMCs were taken from roughly 9.3 ml of fresh peripheral blood. RNA transcripts served as the template for amplifying TCR beta CDR3 regions. HTBI primers were used for first-round RT-PCR of the TCR CDR3. TCRdb reprocessed the multiplex PCR reads with MiXCR, giving one entry per CDR3 protein. The sample contains approximately 260,000 distinct CDR3 sequences, roughly 15% of which appear only once.

This receptor was taken from a woman aged 50 to 65 with Graves' hyperthyroidism that later progressed to Graves' ophthalmopathy. V and J are TRBV28 and TRBJ1-5; no reliable D call. Sequencing was done on a sample of blood. The CDR3 DNA is TGTGCCAGCAGTTTAGAGGTCGATAGCAATCAGCCCCAGCATTTT. Protein: CASSLEVDSNQPQHF.